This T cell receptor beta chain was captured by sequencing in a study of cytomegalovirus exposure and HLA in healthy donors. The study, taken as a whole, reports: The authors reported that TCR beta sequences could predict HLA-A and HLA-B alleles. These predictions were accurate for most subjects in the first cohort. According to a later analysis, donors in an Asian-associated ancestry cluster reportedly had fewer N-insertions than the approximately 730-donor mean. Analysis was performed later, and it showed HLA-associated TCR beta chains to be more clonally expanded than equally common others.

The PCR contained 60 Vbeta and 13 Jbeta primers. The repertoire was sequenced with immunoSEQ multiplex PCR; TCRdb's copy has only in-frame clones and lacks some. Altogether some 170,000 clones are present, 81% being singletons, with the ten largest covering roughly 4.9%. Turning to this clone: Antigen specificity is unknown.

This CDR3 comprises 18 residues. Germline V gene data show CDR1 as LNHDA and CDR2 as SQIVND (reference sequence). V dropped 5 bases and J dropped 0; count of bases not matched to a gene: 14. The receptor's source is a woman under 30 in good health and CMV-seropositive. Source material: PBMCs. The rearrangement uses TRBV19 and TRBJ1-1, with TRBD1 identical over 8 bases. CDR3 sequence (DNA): TGTGCCAGTAGTCCCCTTCGGACAGGGTTAGTGCTGAACACTGAAGCTTTCTTT. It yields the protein CASSPLRTGLVLNTEAFF.